The clone carrying this T cell receptor (beta chain) has just a few counts. Its antigen is not identified. This sample was taken from a study of cytomegalovirus exposure and HLA in healthy donors. CDR3 length: 15 residues. V was pared by 6 bases and J by 0 bases, with 11 bases between. Germline V gene data show CDR1 as MNHNS and CDR2 as SASEGT. PCR was performed using 60 Vbeta and 13 Jbeta primers. The data were produced by immunoSEQ multiplex PCR, yet TCRdb's version contains in-frame clones alone and is incomplete. The table lists approximately 100,000 clones, roughly 74% of them singletons. Study results and limitations: Over 150 TCR beta chains were listed as cytomegalovirus-associated.

This receptor was taken from a man aged 40-55 years in good health and CMV-seronegative. Material: PBMCs. V gene TRBV6-1 combines with J gene TRBJ1-4; D may be TRBD1 (6 bases). In DNA form, the CDR3 reads TGTGCCAGCAGCCTTGGGACAACAACTAATGAAAAACTGTTTTTT. The encoded protein is CASSLGTTTNEKLFF.